Listed here are 3 T cell receptor beta chains from one sample, sequenced in a study of CD8 T cells in Susac syndrome (dated by TCRdb to between 2018 and 2020). The library came from the immunoSEQ multiplex PCR assay. RNA was extracted using the RNeasy kit, and roughly 0.45 to 1 ug of the RNA was reverse transcribed with random hexamers. TCRdb reworked the public reads: Q25 trimming with fastp, MiXCR clone assembly, productive beta chains retained. Every entry covers one CDR3 protein and lists the most common genes and DNA from its rows. This sample has about 190,000 distinct CDR3 sequences in its table, and about 94% of those were observed once. Clones ranked in the top ten supply 0.09% to 0.1% of the sample. The specimen sequenced was CD4+ T cells from PBMCs. The receptors here all came from a human donor with Susac syndrome.

The chain joins TRBV18 to TRBJ2-5; 8 bases agree with TRBD2. Germline V lookup: CDR1 KGHSH, CDR2 LQKENI. J was trimmed by 4 bases and V by 4 bases; bases with no gene match: 5. The length of the CDR3 is 14 residues. CDR3 bases: TGTGCCAGCTCACAACTAGCGGAGTTAGAGACCCAGTACTTC. Amino acids: CASSQLAELETQYF.

The chain recombines TRBV12-3 or TRBV12-4 with TRBJ2-3; D not resolved. Trimming took 6 bases from V and 0 from J, leaving 10 bases between them. The CDR3 has 14 residues. CDR3 bases: TGTGCCAGCAGCTGGAGACTTAGCACAGATACGCAGTATTTT. Protein product: CASSWRLSTDTQYF.

V is TRBV29-1 and J is TRBJ2-3; TRBD2 matches 9 bases. V shed 3 bases and J 2 bases; nucleotides not matched to a gene: 6. Germline V lookup: CDR1 SQVTM, CDR2 ANQGSEA. This CDR3 has 15 amino acids. The CDR3 coding sequence is TGCAGCGTTGATCCGACTAGCGGAAACACAGATACGCAGTATTTT. This translates into CSVDPTSGNTDTQYF.